Each of the 13 T cell receptor beta chains below was sequenced from the same sample in a study of low-dose radiotherapy and immunotherapy resistance in tumors. Time point specified: after trial treatment. The treatment here: LDRT plus nivolumab, ipilimumab, low-dose cyclophosphamide and aspirin (RACIN trial). First-strand cDNA used TRAV- and TRBV-specific primers, covering alpha and beta chains. TCR amplification ran roughly 20 PCR cycles using constant-region and V-primer adapter primers. Using its own MiXCR run on the reads, TCRdb lists one record per CDR3 protein. The sample holds roughly 90,000 distinct CDR3 sequences, 20% to 25% seen once. The sequences come from PBMCs, collected after low-dose radiotherapy plus immunotherapy. The source is a female donor with ovarian cancer.

The table lists this clonotype with many counts. V is TRBV29-1 and J is TRBJ1-2; D is undetermined. V was clipped by 0 bases and J by 0 bases, with 5 bases between them. The germline V gene has CDR1 SQVTM and CDR2 ANQGSEA. The CDR3 consists of 13 residues. CDR3 sequence: CSVEEGPNYGYTF. The CDR3 bases are TGCAGCGTTGAAGAGGGCCCTAACTATGGCTACACCTTC.

Many counts were recorded for this clonotype. V is TRBV29-1 and J is TRBJ1-4, with a weak D call TRBD1 (5 bases). V was trimmed by 4 bases and J by 4 bases, leaving 7 bases between them. CDR3 length: 12 amino acids. Germline CDR1 and CDR2: SQVTM and ANQGSEA. For the CDR3, the DNA is TGCAGCGTTGGGGGGGTTAATGAAAAACTGTTTTTT. Protein: CSVGGVNEKLFF.

This chain uses TRBV20-1 with TRBJ2-7; D ambiguous. Germline CDR1 and CDR2: DFQATT and SNEGSKA (reference sequence). The CDR3 has 15 residues. Trimming removed 5 bases from V and 1 base from J, with 18 bases in between. As DNA, the CDR3 is TGCAGTGCTCGTACCGAGGACCGCTGGTCCTACGAGCAGTACTTC. Residues: CSARTEDRWSYEQYF.

Many counts were recorded for this clonotype. This chain connects TRBV7-9 to TRBJ2-7, with no clear D. Deletions cut 4 bases from V and 7 bases from J, with 11 bases between. This CDR3 has 12 amino acids. Germline CDR1 reads SEHNR; CDR2 reads FQNEAQ (reference sequence). DNA of the CDR3: TGTGCCAGCAGCTCCGTGGGGTGGGAGCAGTACTTC. It yields the protein CASSSVGWEQYF.

This clonotype was counted many times. The genes are TRBV13 and TRBJ2-7; D not certain. V shed 5 bases and J shed 2 bases, with 13 bases lying between them. CDR3 length: 14 amino acids. Per the germline V gene, CDR1 is PRHDT and CDR2 is FYEKMQ (reference sequence). The CDR3 is CASSPDLGPYEQYF. CDR3 DNA: TGTGCCAGCAGCCCTGATCTCGGCCCCTACGAGCAGTACTTC.

This clonotype occurred many times. This rearrangement joins TRBV27 to TRBJ2-1; 11 bases are shared with TRBD2. The CDR3 is made up of 15 amino acids. V trimming: 6 bases; J trimming: 8 bases; junction bases outside the gene matches: 9. Germline V CDR1 and CDR2: MNHEY, SMNVEV (reference sequence). CDR3 nucleotide sequence: TGTGCCAGCAGGACCGCCCCTAGCGGGGGGTATGAGCAGTTCTTC. As protein: CASRTAPSGGYEQFF.

This clonotype was seen repeatedly, ten times or more. The chain recombines TRBV20-1 with TRBJ1-1; possible D gene TRBD1, 5 bases. CDR1 and CDR2 (germline): DFQATT, SNEGSKA (reference sequence). Trimming took 6 bases from V and 8 from J, leaving 22 bases between them. The CDR3 covers 14 residues. The CDR3 DNA is TGCAGTGCGCGGAGTCCGGGGCTTAAAACAGAAGCTTTCTTT. Translation gives CSARSPGLKTEAFF.

Here the CDR3 DNA reads TGTGCCTGGACACCCCGCGGGAGGGCCAGTGGGGCCAACGTCCTGACTTTC. It encodes CAWTPRGRASGANVLTF. J is TRBJ2-6 and V is TRBV30; 9 bases map to TRBD2. The CDR3 consists of 17 residues. V lost 4 bases to trimming and J lost 3 bases; unmatched junction nucleotides: 10. The germline gives CDR1 GTSNPN, CDR2 SVGIG (reference sequence).

This clonotype has at least ten counts. The chain uses TRBV5-5 and TRBJ1-5, with 7 bases identical to TRBD1. In germline, CDR1 is SGHKS, CDR2 YYEKEE (reference sequence). V lost 1 base to trimming and J lost 6 bases; unmatched junction nucleotides: 7. This CDR3 region has 15 residues. The chain's CDR3 is CASSLTGDLSQPQHF. CDR3 sequence (DNA): TGTGCCAGCAGCTTGACAGGGGACCTCAGTCAGCCCCAGCATTTT.

The chain couples TRBV12-3 or TRBV12-4 to TRBJ2-7, with 12 bases that match TRBD2. The CDR3 spans 16 residues. V lost 6 bases to trimming and J lost 1 base; unmatched junction nucleotides: 7. CDR3 sequence: CASSSRGLAGSYEQYF. The CDR3 DNA reads as TGTGCCAGCAGCTCGCGAGGACTAGCGGGGTCCTACGAGCAGTACTTC.

This clonotype was seen at least ten times. This chain uses TRBV12-3 or TRBV12-4 with TRBJ1-1, with D tentatively TRBD1 (6 bases). V gave up 5 bases and J gave up 4 bases, with 11 bases separating them. The CDR3 totals 13 residues. The CDR3 here is CASSQRGLTEAFF. CDR3 sequence (DNA): TGTGCCAGCAGTCAACGGGGGCTCACTGAAGCTTTCTTT.

There are many counts of this clonotype. The CDR3 bases are TGTGCCAGCAAGTCGCCCGGTCTAAGGACAGATACGCAGTATTTT. It codes for CASKSPGLRTDTQYF. The V and J genes are TRBV6-2 or TRBV6-3 and TRBJ2-3; no clear D gene. The CDR3 has 15 residues. V lost 7 bases, J lost 3 bases, and 17 bases lay in between. Germline values: CDR1 MNHEY, CDR2 SVGEGT.

This clonotype was counted many times. The chain links TRBV27 to TRBJ1-1; no definite D call. This CDR3 has 16 amino acids. Deletions cut 2 bases from V and 0 bases from J, with 13 bases between. The germline gives CDR1 MNHEY, CDR2 SMNVEV (reference sequence). Written as DNA, the CDR3 is TGTGCCAGCAGTTTAAGCCCCGCGGGTCTGAACACTGAAGCTTTCTTT. Translated: CASSLSPAGLNTEAFF.